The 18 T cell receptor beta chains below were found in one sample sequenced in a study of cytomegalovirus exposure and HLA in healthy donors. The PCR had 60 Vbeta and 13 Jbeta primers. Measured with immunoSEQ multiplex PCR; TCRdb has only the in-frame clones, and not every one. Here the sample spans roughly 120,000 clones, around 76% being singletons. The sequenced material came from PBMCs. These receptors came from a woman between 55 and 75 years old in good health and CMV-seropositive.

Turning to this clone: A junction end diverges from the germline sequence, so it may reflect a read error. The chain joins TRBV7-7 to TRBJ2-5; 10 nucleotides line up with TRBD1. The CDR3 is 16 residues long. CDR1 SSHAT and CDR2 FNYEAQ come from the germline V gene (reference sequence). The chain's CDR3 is CASSPGQGPSQETQYF. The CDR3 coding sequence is TGTGCTAGCAGCCCGGGACAGGGGCCTTCCCAAGAGACCCAGTACTTC.

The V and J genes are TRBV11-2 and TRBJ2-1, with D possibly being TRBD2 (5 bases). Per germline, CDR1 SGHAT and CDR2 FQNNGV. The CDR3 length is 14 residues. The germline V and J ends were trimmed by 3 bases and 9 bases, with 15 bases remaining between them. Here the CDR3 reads CASSLRHGEGEQFF. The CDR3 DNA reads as TGTGCCAGCAGCTTGAGGCACGGAGAGGGTGAGCAGTTCTTC. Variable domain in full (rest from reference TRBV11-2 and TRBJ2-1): EAGVAQSPRYKIIEKRQSVAFWCNPISGHATLYWYQQILGQGPKLLIQFQNNGVVDDSQLPKDRFSAERLKGVDSTLKIQPAKLEDSAVYLCASSLRHGEGEQFFGPGTRLTVL.

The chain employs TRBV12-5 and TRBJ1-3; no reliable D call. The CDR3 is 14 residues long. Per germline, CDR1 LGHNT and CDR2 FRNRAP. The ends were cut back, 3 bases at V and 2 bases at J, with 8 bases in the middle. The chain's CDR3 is CASGFGSTGNTIYF. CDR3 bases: TGTGCTAGTGGTTTCGGTTCTACTGGAAACACCATATATTTT.

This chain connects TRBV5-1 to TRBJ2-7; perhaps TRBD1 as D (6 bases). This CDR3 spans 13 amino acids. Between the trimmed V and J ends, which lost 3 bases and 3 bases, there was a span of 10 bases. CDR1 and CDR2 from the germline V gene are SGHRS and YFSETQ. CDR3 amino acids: CASSYGQNYEQYF. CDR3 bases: TGCGCCAGCAGCTACGGACAGAACTACGAGCAGTACTTC.

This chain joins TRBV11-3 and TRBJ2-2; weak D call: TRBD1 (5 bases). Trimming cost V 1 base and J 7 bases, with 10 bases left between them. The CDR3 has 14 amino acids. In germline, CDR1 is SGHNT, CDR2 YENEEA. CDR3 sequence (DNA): TGTGCCAGCAGCTTAGCTGGGGCGAGCGGGGAGCTGTTTTTT. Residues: CASSLAGASGELFF.

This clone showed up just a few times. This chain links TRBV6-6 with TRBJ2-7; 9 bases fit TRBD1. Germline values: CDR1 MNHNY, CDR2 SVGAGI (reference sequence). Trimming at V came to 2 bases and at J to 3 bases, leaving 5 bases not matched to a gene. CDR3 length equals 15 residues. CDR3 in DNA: TGTGCCAGCAGTTACCCCGGACAGGGGCTCTACGAGCAGTACTTC. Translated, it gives CASSYPGQGLYEQYF.

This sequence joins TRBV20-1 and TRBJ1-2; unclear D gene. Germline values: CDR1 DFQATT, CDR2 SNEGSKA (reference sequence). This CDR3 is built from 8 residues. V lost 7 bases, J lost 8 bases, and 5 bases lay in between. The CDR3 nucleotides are TGCAGTGTAGAGGGCTACACCTTC. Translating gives CSVEGYTF.

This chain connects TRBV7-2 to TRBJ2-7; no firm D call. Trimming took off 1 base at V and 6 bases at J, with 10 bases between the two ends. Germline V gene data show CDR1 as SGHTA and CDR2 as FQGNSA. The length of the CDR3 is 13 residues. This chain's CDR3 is CASSLDSRGEQYF. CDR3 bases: TGTGCCAGCAGCTTAGACTCGCGCGGCGAGCAGTACTTC.

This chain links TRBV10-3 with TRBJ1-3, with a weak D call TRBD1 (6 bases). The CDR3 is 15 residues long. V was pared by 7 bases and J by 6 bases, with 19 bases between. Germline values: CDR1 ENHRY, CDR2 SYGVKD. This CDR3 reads CAIKSSVDRKNTIYF. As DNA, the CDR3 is TGTGCCATCAAATCTTCGGTGGACAGAAAAAACACCATATATTTT.

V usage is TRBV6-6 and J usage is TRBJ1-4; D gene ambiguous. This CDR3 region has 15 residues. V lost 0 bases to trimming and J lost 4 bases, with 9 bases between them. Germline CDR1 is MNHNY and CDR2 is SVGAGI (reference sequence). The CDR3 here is CASSYSTRFNEKLFF. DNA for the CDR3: TGTGCCAGCAGTTACTCGACACGGTTTAATGAAAAACTGTTTTTT.

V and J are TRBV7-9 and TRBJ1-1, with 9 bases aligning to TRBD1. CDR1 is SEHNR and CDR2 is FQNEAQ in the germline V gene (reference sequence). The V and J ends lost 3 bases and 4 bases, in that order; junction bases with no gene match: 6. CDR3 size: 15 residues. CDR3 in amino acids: CASSFLQGARTEAFF. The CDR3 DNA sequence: TGTGCCAGCAGCTTCCTACAGGGGGCGCGCACTGAAGCTTTCTTT.

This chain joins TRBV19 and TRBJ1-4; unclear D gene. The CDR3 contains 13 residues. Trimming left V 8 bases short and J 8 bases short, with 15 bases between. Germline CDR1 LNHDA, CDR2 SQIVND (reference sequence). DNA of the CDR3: TGTGCCAGTGGGAGGGCAGGATCCGAAAAACTGTTTTTT. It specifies CASGRAGSEKLFF.

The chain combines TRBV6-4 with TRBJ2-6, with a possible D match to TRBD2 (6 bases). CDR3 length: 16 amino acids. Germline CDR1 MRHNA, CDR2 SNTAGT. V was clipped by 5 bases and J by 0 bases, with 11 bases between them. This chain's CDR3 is CASSPGRSSGANVLTF. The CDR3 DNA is TGTGCCAGCAGTCCAGGGAGGAGCTCTGGGGCCAACGTCCTGACTTTC.

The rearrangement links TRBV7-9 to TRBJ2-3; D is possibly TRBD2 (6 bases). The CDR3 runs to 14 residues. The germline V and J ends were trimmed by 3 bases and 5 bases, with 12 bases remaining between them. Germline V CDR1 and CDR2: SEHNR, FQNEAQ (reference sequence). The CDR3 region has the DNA TGTGCCAGCAGCTTCTCGGGAGCTCTAGATACGCAGTATTTT. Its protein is CASSFSGALDTQYF.

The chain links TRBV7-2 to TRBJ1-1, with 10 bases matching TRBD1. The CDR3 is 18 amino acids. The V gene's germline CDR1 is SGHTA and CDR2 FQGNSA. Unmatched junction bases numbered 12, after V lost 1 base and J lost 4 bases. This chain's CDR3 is CASSLVNPPGQGTTEAFF. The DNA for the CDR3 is TGTGCCAGCAGCTTAGTAAATCCCCCGGGACAGGGGACCACTGAAGCTTTCTTT.

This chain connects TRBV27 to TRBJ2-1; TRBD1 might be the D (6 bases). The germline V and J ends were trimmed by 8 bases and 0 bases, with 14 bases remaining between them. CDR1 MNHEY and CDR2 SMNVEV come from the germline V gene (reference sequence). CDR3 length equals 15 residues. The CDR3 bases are TGTGCCAGCGGACCAGTGGACAGCTCCTACAATGAGCAGTTCTTC. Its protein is CASGPVDSSYNEQFF.

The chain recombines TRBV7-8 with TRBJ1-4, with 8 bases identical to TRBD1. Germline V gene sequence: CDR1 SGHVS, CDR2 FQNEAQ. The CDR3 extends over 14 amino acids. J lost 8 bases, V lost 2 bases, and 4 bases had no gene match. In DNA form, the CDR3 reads TGTGCCAGCAGCTTACAGGGGGCTTGGGAAAAACTGTTTTTT. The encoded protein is CASSLQGAWEKLFF.

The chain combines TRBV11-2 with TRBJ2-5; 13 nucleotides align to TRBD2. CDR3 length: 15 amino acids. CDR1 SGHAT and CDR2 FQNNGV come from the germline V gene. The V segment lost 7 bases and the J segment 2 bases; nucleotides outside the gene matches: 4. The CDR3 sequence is CASTPGLAGQETQYF. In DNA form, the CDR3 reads TGTGCCAGCACCCCGGGACTAGCGGGGCAAGAGACCCAGTACTTC.